These 25 T cell receptor beta chains came from one sample sequenced in a study of blood T cell repertoires in COVID-19 (dated by TCRdb to the early 2020s). Receptors were amplified or captured by the immunoSEQ multiplex PCR assay. TCRdb obtained this table from immuneACCESS and retained in-frame rearrangements with V and J assigned. These tables miss some clones; where compared with another copy, unresolved V genes account for less than half of the shortfall, and the remainder is unexplained. The sample contains 250,000 to 350,000 clones, 88% of them found a single time. The ten largest account for 6.9% of the sample. The sequencing input was peripheral blood. The receptor set was obtained from a woman aged 30 to 39 who had recovered from COVID-19.

V usage is TRBV21-1 and J usage is TRBJ2-7; the listed D gene, TRBD1, was not tested against the DNA. TRBV21-1 is given as a pseudogene. CDR3 length: 16 residues. The CDR3 DNA is TGTGCCAGCAGCAAAGATCCTCGGACAGGGAAGGACGAGCAGTACTTC. Protein product: CASSKDPRTGKDEQYF.

This clone was counted once. The genes are TRBV2 and TRBJ2-1; a weak D match, TRBD2 (5 bases). There are 13 residues in the CDR3. CDR1 and CDR2 from the germline V gene are SNHLY and FYNNEI. V was pared by 2 bases and J by 8 bases, with 10 bases between. The CDR3 region is CASSELLGDEQFF. As DNA, the CDR3 is TGTGCCAGCAGTGAATTACTCGGGGATGAGCAGTTCTTC.

To note about this clone: The identical CDR3 is also encoded by other nucleotide sequences in the sample. The chain's CDR3 is CASSRGLAGGLTDTQYF. The CDR3 region has the DNA TGTGCCAGCAGCCGAGGACTAGCGGGGGGACTCACAGATACGCAGTATTTT. The rearrangement joins TRBV9 to TRBJ2-3, with 14 bases fitting TRBD2. Trimming removed 4 bases from V and 2 bases from J; junction bases left unmatched: 6. The germline V gene encodes CDR1 SGDLS and CDR2 YYNGEE. The CDR3 has 17 amino acids.

V and J are TRBV9 and TRBJ2-2; TRBD1 agrees at 7 bases. The CDR3 is 14 amino acids. The V and J ends lost 5 bases and 4 bases, in that order; junction bases with no gene match: 5. CDR1 SGDLS and CDR2 YYNGEE come from the germline V gene. The CDR3 DNA sequence: TGTGCCAGCAGTGACGCAGGGGGCACCGGGGAGCTGTTTTTT. Amino acid sequence: CASSDAGGTGELFF.

The CDR3 DNA follows: TGTGCCTGGGAAACAGGCCCTGGGGGAAACACCATATATTTT. This sequence encodes CAWETGPGGNTIYF. This chain joins TRBV30 and TRBJ1-3; a weak D match, TRBD1 (5 bases). The V gene's germline CDR1 is GTSNPN and CDR2 SVGIG (reference sequence). This CDR3 is 14 amino acids long. The V gene lost 5 bases and the J gene lost 4 bases, with 15 bases spanning the gap.

CDR3 region: CASSFVLAGNNEQFF. The DNA of the CDR3 is TGTGCCAGCAGCTTTGTACTAGCGGGGAACAATGAGCAGTTCTTC. The rearrangement links TRBV7-9 to TRBJ2-1; TRBD2 aligns across 10 bases. The germline V gene has CDR1 SEHNR and CDR2 FQNEAQ (reference sequence). This CDR3 contains 15 residues. V shed 3 bases and J 5 bases; nucleotides not matched to a gene: 4.

The V call is TRBV4-2, the J call TRBJ2-1, with D tentatively TRBD2 (5 bases). The germline CDR1 and CDR2 sequences are LGHNA and YNFKEQ. V was clipped by 2 bases and J by 7 bases, with 12 bases between them. The CDR3 has 14 amino acids. The DNA for the CDR3 is TGTGCCAGCAGCCAACCCGGCCCGGGGAATGAGCAGTTCTTC. Translation: CASSQPGPGNEQFF.

This rearrangement joins TRBV28 to TRBJ2-3; TRBD2 matches 7 bases. The ends lost 11 bases at V and 1 base at J; junction bases unmatched: 12. Germline V gene sequence: CDR1 MDHEN, CDR2 SYDVKM. This CDR3 has 15 amino acids. The CDR3: CASGDYLAGTDTQYF. The CDR3 nucleotides are TGTGCCTCGGGGGACTACCTGGCTGGCACAGATACGCAGTATTTT.

The V and J genes are TRBV4-1 and TRBJ1-5, with a weak D call TRBD1 (5 bases). V gave up 1 base and J gave up 9 bases, with 13 bases separating them. The CDR3 loop spans 14 amino acids. The germline gives CDR1 MGHRA, CDR2 YSYEKL. CDR3 loop: CASSQGSAGGPQHF. The CDR3 coding sequence is TGCGCCAGCAGCCAAGGTTCTGCCGGGGGGCCCCAGCATTTT.

V usage is TRBV11-2 and J usage is TRBJ1-1; 10 nucleotides align to TRBD1. The J segment lost 4 bases and the V segment lost 4 bases, leaving 6 bases of the junction unmatched. This CDR3 spans 15 amino acids. Germline CDR1 SGHAT, CDR2 FQNNGV. The CDR3 coding sequence is TGTGCCAGCAGCTCTGGGACAGGGGCGGGCACTGAAGCTTTCTTT. The encoded protein is CASSSGTGAGTEAFF.

The V gene is TRBV5-8, the J gene TRBJ1-2; 8 bases line up with TRBD1. Per the germline V gene, CDR1 is SGHTS and CDR2 is YDEGEE. The CDR3 runs to 15 residues. The V segment lost 2 bases and the J segment 4 bases; nucleotides outside the gene matches: 7. The CDR3 loop reads CASSLWGQAIYGYTF. The CDR3 nucleotides are TGTGCCAGCAGCTTATGGGGACAGGCGATCTATGGCTACACCTTC.

The chain employs TRBV14 and TRBJ1-2; D unresolved. V shed 1 base and J shed 4 bases, with 7 bases lying between them. The length of the CDR3 is 13 residues. Germline V gene lookup returns CDR1 SGHDN and CDR2 FVKESK. The CDR3 DNA follows: TGTGCCAGCAGCCAAGTACAGAGCTATGGCTACACCTTC. Residues: CASSQVQSYGYTF.

The chain carries TRBV11-3 and TRBJ2-1; 9 nucleotides align to TRBD2. Trimming removed 1 base from V and 7 bases from J; junction bases left unmatched: 5. Germline CDR1 is SGHNT and CDR2 is YENEEA. The CDR3 has 15 amino acids. The CDR3, as DNA: TGTGCCAGCAGCTTAGTAGCGGGGGTCATTAATGAGCAGTTCTTC. This encodes CASSLVAGVINEQFF.

This sequence joins TRBV9 and TRBJ1-4, with 8 bases that match TRBD1. The CDR3 is made up of 15 amino acids. The V gene end was trimmed by 5 bases and the J gene end by 5 bases; junction bases not matched to a gene: 8. The germline gives CDR1 SGDLS, CDR2 YYNGEE. DNA for the CDR3: TGTGCCAGCAGTTTCAGGGGGCAAAACAATGAAAAACTGTTTTTT. Translation gives CASSFRGQNNEKLFF.

J is TRBJ1-1 and V is TRBV6-5; D uncertain. The germline V and J ends were trimmed by 0 bases and 1 base, with 6 bases remaining between them. CDR1 and CDR2 from the germline V gene are MNHEY and SVGAGI. This CDR3 contains 14 residues. The CDR3 loop reads CASSYSPSNTEAFF. The CDR3 DNA reads as TGTGCCAGCAGTTACTCCCCGTCGAACACTGAAGCTTTCTTT.

Concerning this clone itself: The sample carries other DNA sequences with the same CDR3. The rearrangement uses TRBV18 and TRBJ1-5, with D possibly being TRBD1 (5 bases). The V end lost 3 bases, the J end lost 5 bases, and 11 bases lay between the germline ends. There are 14 residues in the CDR3. Per the germline V gene, CDR1 is KGHSH and CDR2 is LQKENI. For the CDR3, the DNA is TGTGCCAGCTCACCCAGGGCAAGGGATCAGCCCCAGCATTTT. It translates to CASSPRARDQPQHF. The complete variable domain, with remaining parts taken from reference TRBV18 and TRBJ1-5, reads NAGVMQNPRHLVRRRGQEARLRCSPMKGHSHVYWYRQLPEEGLKFMVYLQKENIIDESGMPKERFSAEFPKEGPSILRIQQVVRGDSAAYFCASSPRARDQPQHFGDGTRLSIL.

The chain combines TRBV6-6 with TRBJ2-7, with 7 bases identical to TRBD2. Trimming cost V 6 bases and J 3 bases; bases outside gene matches: 11. Germline loops: CDR1 MNHNY, CDR2 SVGAGI (reference sequence). CDR3 length: 15 amino acids. The CDR3 sequence is CASSGDGGLLYEQYF. CDR3 sequence (DNA): TGTGCCAGCAGCGGGGACGGGGGACTACTCTACGAGCAGTACTTC.

The chain joins TRBV6-5 to TRBJ2-3; 7 bases are shared with TRBD1. Germline V gene lookup returns CDR1 MNHEY and CDR2 SVGAGI. J gave up 0 bases and V 6 bases, and 3 bases lay outside the gene matches. CDR3 size: 14 residues. The DNA for the CDR3 is TGTGCCAGCAGACCGACAGGGAGCACAGATACGCAGTATTTT. As protein: CASRPTGSTDTQYF.

As regards this clone: This sample includes further DNA sequences coding for the same CDR3. J is TRBJ1-5 and V is TRBV4-3; D remains ambiguous. The CDR3 has 13 amino acids. Germline-derived CDR1 and CDR2 are LGHNA and YSLEER. Trimming removed 0 bases from V and 4 bases from J, with 4 bases in between. This CDR3 reads CASSQDRNQPQHF. In DNA, the CDR3 is TGCGCCAGCAGCCAAGACCGGAATCAGCCCCAGCATTTT.

This clone was counted a few times. In the same sample, other DNA sequences code for this CDR3. The rearrangement joins TRBV24-1 to TRBJ1-1; D possibly corresponds to TRBD1 (6 bases). The CDR3 runs to 14 residues. Trimming left V 7 bases short and J 0 bases short, with 11 bases between. Germline V CDR1 and CDR2: KGHDR, SFDVKD. The CDR3 DNA is TGTGCCACCAGAGGTACAGGGCTGAACACTGAAGCTTTCTTT. It translates to CATRGTGLNTEAFF.

The chain has TRBV28 and TRBJ1-5; 10 positions agree with TRBD1. Germline trimming cut 6 bases from V and 6 bases from J; bases unmatched to any gene: 5. This CDR3 has 14 amino acids. Germline assignment: CDR1 MDHEN and CDR2 SYDVKM. The CDR3 nucleotides are TGTGCCAGCAGCCCGACAGGGGGCCCTCAGCCCCAGCATTTT. Translation: CASSPTGGPQPQHF.

The V and J genes are TRBV3-1 (or the pseudogene TRBV3-2) and TRBJ2-7, with TRBD2 as a possible D gene (5 bases). The CDR3 has 13 residues. V lost 3 bases and J lost 3, with 9 bases in between. Germline lookup yields CDR1 LGHDT and CDR2 YNNKEL (reference sequence). The CDR3 coding sequence is TGTGCCAGCAGCCAGGACGGAGGCTACGAGCAGTACTTC. Protein: CASSQDGGYEQYF.

This clone has just one count. CDR3 region: CASSPRGGSSYNSPLHF. The CDR3 DNA reads as TGCGCCAGCAGCCCCCGGGGAGGGAGCTCCTATAATTCACCCCTCCACTTT. This rearrangement joins TRBV5-1 to TRBJ1-6; D is unclear. Germline loops: CDR1 SGHRS, CDR2 YFSETQ. V gave up 4 bases and J gave up 0 bases, with 14 bases separating them. The CDR3 consists of 17 residues.

The rearrangement links TRBV2 to TRBJ1-2; no clear D gene. The CDR3 has 10 amino acids. The germline V and J ends were trimmed by 6 bases and 8 bases, with 7 bases remaining between them. Germline CDR1 SNHLY, CDR2 FYNNEI. Here the CDR3 reads CASSEEGYTF. The CDR3 DNA is TGTGCCAGCAGCGAGGAGGGCTACACCTTC.

The CDR3 spells CASSVEGADTQYF. For the CDR3, the DNA is TGTGCCAGCAGCGTCGAGGGCGCAGATACGCAGTATTTT. The chain links TRBV9 to TRBJ2-3, with D possibly TRBD2 on 5 matching bases. Germline CDR1 is SGDLS and CDR2 is YYNGEE. V was pared by 2 bases and J by 4 bases, with 8 bases between. The CDR3 has 13 residues.